This entry lists 23 T cell receptor beta chains sequenced from one sample in a study of beta chain features in type 1 diabetes (dated by TCRdb to 2016 to 2018). The library was prepared using the immunoSEQ multiplex PCR assay. The entire isolated RNA was reverse transcribed using the High Capacity cDNA Reverse Transcription Kit, and thus expressed TCRB transcripts were sequenced. TCRdb obtained this table from immuneACCESS and retained in-frame rearrangements with V and J assigned. These tables miss some clones; where compared with another copy, unresolved V genes account for less than half of the shortfall, and the remainder is unexplained. This sample comprises almost 350,000 clones, less than 9.5% of them detected only once. The ten largest clones take up around 0.45% of the sample. Source material: central memory CD4+ T cells from blood. The receptor source for this set is a woman under 30 in good health.

The rearrangement links TRBV6-5 to TRBJ2-1, with 12 bases aligning to TRBD2. The germline V gene encodes CDR1 MNHEY and CDR2 SVGAGI. Trimming at V came to 6 bases and at J to 6 bases, leaving 6 bases not matched to a gene. The CDR3 spans 15 residues. The CDR3 spells CASSLAGGLRNEQFF. CDR3 nucleotide sequence: TGTGCCAGCAGCCTAGCGGGAGGGCTTCGCAATGAGCAGTTCTTC.

This clone was seen ten or more times. The chain employs TRBV10-3 and TRBJ2-1; D is unresolved. The V and J ends lost 4 bases and 10 bases respectively, with 11 bases between them. CDR3 length: 12 amino acids. Germline lookup yields CDR1 ENHRY and CDR2 SYGVKD. CDR3 loop: CAISARVREQFF. Here the CDR3 DNA reads TGTGCCATCAGTGCCCGAGTCCGGGAGCAGTTCTTC.

J is TRBJ2-1 and V is TRBV5-4, with D uncertain. CDR3 length: 13 residues. Trimming took off 2 bases at V and 5 bases at J, with 8 bases between the two ends. CDR1 is SGHNT, CDR2 YYREEE, per germline (reference sequence). In nucleotides, the CDR3 is TGTGCCAGCAGCTTTCCACCTCACAATGAGCAGTTCTTC. This sequence encodes CASSFPPHNEQFF.

This clone was seen only a few times. The CDR3 DNA reads TGTGCCAGCAGTAACCGCAACAGGGAAGGTCATGGCTACACCTTC. Protein: CASSNRNREGHGYTF. This chain joins TRBV28 and TRBJ1-2, with D possibly matching TRBD1 (6 bases). Germline assignment: CDR1 MDHEN and CDR2 SYDVKM. Between the trimmed V and J ends, which lost 5 bases and 6 bases, there was a span of 19 bases. The CDR3 covers 15 residues.

This clone has a handful of counts. The J gene is TRBJ2-2, the V gene TRBV28; a possible D gene is TRBD2 (5 bases). The germline V and J ends were trimmed by 7 bases and 7 bases, with 16 bases remaining between them. Germline assignment: CDR1 MDHEN and CDR2 SYDVKM. This CDR3 contains 14 residues. The DNA for the CDR3 is TGTGCCAGCACCCCTGGGGAGTTATACGGGGAGCTGTTTTTT. It encodes CASTPGELYGELFF.

This clone was seen more than once but under ten times. The chain is built from TRBV19 and TRBJ2-3; D perhaps matches TRBD2 (5 bases). V gave up 7 bases and J gave up 5 bases, with 16 bases separating them. Germline lookup yields CDR1 LNHDA and CDR2 SQIVND (reference sequence). The CDR3 loop spans 14 amino acids. The CDR3 region is CASIIEGVGDTQYF. CDR3 DNA sequence: TGTGCCAGTATTATCGAGGGAGTAGGAGATACGCAGTATTTT. Looking up the rest from reference TRBV19 and TRBJ2-3 gives the full variable domain: DGGITQSPKYLFRKEGQNVTLSCEQNLNHDAMYWYRQDPGQGLRLIYYSQIVNDFQKGDIAEGYSVSREKKESFPLTVTSAQKNPTAFYLCASIIEGVGDTQYFGPGTRLTVL.

Only a few counts were recorded for this clone. V is TRBV28 and J is TRBJ2-7; possibly TRBD1 for D (6 bases). Germline values: CDR1 MDHEN, CDR2 SYDVKM. The CDR3 is 18 amino acids. V dropped 5 bases and J dropped 0 bases, with 23 bases sitting between them. CDR3 DNA sequence: TGTGCCAGCAGTCGAACCGGGACAACTATACGGAGCTCCTACGAGCAGTACTTC. It yields the protein CASSRTGTTIRSSYEQYF.

The V call is TRBV4-3, the J call TRBJ2-1, with D perhaps TRBD2 (6 bases). CDR3 length equals 14 residues. V shed 0 bases and J shed 7 bases, with 10 bases lying between them. Germline V gene data show CDR1 as LGHNA and CDR2 as YSLEER. The CDR3 here is CASSQELARNEQFF. The CDR3 nucleotides are TGCGCCAGCAGCCAAGAGCTAGCGAGGAATGAGCAGTTCTTC.

The sample holds a few counts of this clone. CDR3 sequence: CASSEAWLAGAGGYF. CDR3 nucleotides: TGTGCCAGCAGTGAAGCTTGGCTAGCGGGAGCAGGGGGGTACTTC. The J gene is TRBJ2-5, the V gene TRBV6-1; TRBD2 matches at 10 bases. The CDR3 is 15 amino acids. Germline V CDR1 and CDR2: MNHNS, SASEGT. V shed 0 bases, J shed 13 bases, and the junction held 11 bases outside the gene matches.

This clone was detected only a few times. The chain combines TRBV7-9 with TRBJ2-7, with 11 positions matching TRBD2. The CDR3 extends over 16 amino acids. Trimming removed 1 base from V and 3 bases from J; junction bases left unmatched: 5. CDR1 is SEHNR and CDR2 is FQNEAQ in the germline V gene (reference sequence). CDR3 region: CASSLGTSGQYYEQYF. CDR3 nucleotide sequence: TGTGCCAGCAGCTTAGGGACTAGCGGGCAATACTACGAGCAGTACTTC.

The rearrangement uses TRBV7-9 and TRBJ1-5; tentatively, D is TRBD1 (5 bases). The CDR3 covers 16 residues. The V end lost 1 base, the J end lost 5 bases, and 15 bases lay between the germline ends. Germline V gene data show CDR1 as SEHNR and CDR2 as FQNEAQ (reference sequence). Written as DNA, the CDR3 is TGTGCCAGCAGCTTAGGAGGGGACCGGGGTTATCAGCCCCAGCATTTT. Residues: CASSLGGDRGYQPQHF.

On this clone: Other DNA sequences in the sample encode the same CDR3. The chain employs TRBV18 and TRBJ2-1; possible D gene TRBD2, 5 bases. CDR1 is KGHSH and CDR2 is LQKENI in the germline V gene. The CDR3 is made up of 14 amino acids. V gave up 0 bases and J gave up 4 bases, with 7 bases separating them. The chain's CDR3 is CASSPPSGYNEQFF. The DNA of the CDR3 is TGTGCCAGCTCACCACCGAGCGGATACAATGAGCAGTTCTTC.

The rearrangement joins TRBV30 to TRBJ2-7; D is unclear. The ends were cut back, 0 bases at V and 2 bases at J, with 14 bases in the middle. The CDR3 has 15 residues. CDR1 is GTSNPN, CDR2 SVGIG, per germline (reference sequence). CDR3 residues: CAWSVGCCVPYEQYF. CDR3 DNA: TGTGCCTGGAGTGTAGGGTGCTGTGTTCCCTACGAGCAGTACTTC.

This rearrangement joins TRBV6-1 to TRBJ2-7, with 8 bases fitting TRBD1. This CDR3 has 14 residues. From germline, CDR1 is MNHNS and CDR2 SASEGT. Unmatched junction bases numbered 4, after V lost 6 bases and J lost 0 bases. The CDR3 DNA follows: TGTGCCAGCAGATCCACAGGGGGCTCCTACGAGCAGTACTTC. Residues: CASRSTGGSYEQYF.

This clone came up many times. The rearrangement joins TRBV23-1 to TRBJ1-2; D is uncertain. TRBV23-1 is placed among ORFs of uncertain function. This CDR3 region has 16 residues. The V end lost 6 bases, the J end lost 9 bases, and 26 bases lay between the germline ends. DNA of the CDR3: TGCGCCAGCAGACGCCTAGCGGGCCCGCGGGCAGTAAGCTACACCTTC. Amino acids: CASRRLAGPRAVSYTF.

J is TRBJ2-7 and V is TRBV28, with D possibly matching TRBD2 (6 bases). Trimming removed 4 bases from V and 6 bases from J, with 22 bases in between. Germline V gene lookup returns CDR1 MDHEN and CDR2 SYDVKM. The CDR3 is made up of 16 amino acids. Here the CDR3 reads CASSSTGVGLPGEQYF. CDR3 bases: TGTGCCAGCAGTTCCACCGGGGTCGGACTACCTGGCGAGCAGTACTTC.

A few counts support this clone. The sample carries other DNA sequences with the same CDR3. In DNA form, the CDR3 reads TGTGCCAGCTCACCGGCTAGCAATCAGCCCCAGCATTTT. It codes for CASSPASNQPQHF. The V call is TRBV18, the J call TRBJ1-5; no definite D call. V dropped 3 bases and J dropped 0 bases, with 3 bases sitting between them. There are 13 residues in the CDR3. Germline V gene sequence: CDR1 KGHSH, CDR2 LQKENI.

The rearrangement links TRBV5-1 to TRBJ1-3, with D unresolved. Per germline, CDR1 SGHRS and CDR2 YFSETQ. The V end was cut by 4 bases, the J end by 4 bases, with 6 bases between. This CDR3 is 12 amino acids long. DNA for the CDR3: TGCGCCAGCAGCGCCAACGGAAACACCATATATTTT. It yields the protein CASSANGNTIYF.

This clone was observed a handful of times. The genes are TRBV12-5 and TRBJ2-5; 9 bases are a match to TRBD1. With 5 bases clipped from V and 6 bases from J, the junction kept 10 bases outside the gene matches. Germline V gene data show CDR1 as LGHNT and CDR2 as FRNRAP. The CDR3 contains 15 residues. In DNA form, the CDR3 reads TGTGCTAGTGGTACTGGACAGGGGACGATGAAGACCCAGTACTTC. It encodes CASGTGQGTMKTQYF.

This clone came up a few times. This sample includes further DNA sequences coding for the same CDR3. The chain combines TRBV18 with TRBJ2-1; perhaps TRBD2 as D (5 bases). CDR1 is KGHSH and CDR2 is LQKENI in the germline V gene. The ends were cut back, 6 bases at V and 7 bases at J, with 10 bases in the middle. This CDR3 is built from 12 residues. CDR3 amino acids: CASSPQRNEQFF. Here the CDR3 DNA reads TGTGCCAGCTCCCCCCAGCGGAATGAGCAGTTCTTC.

This sequence joins TRBV6-1 and TRBJ2-2; no clear D gene. V lost 5 bases and J lost 6, with 13 bases in between. Germline V gene sequence: CDR1 MNHNS, CDR2 SASEGT. This CDR3 contains 14 residues. The DNA for the CDR3 is TGTGCCAGCAGTCCGAGGATGAATGCCGGGGAGCTGTTTTTT. This translates into CASSPRMNAGELFF.

This clone showed up just a few times. The same CDR3 can be traced to other DNA sequences in this sample. V gene TRBV6-4 combines with J gene TRBJ2-1; 9 bases match TRBD2. CDR1 is MRHNA, CDR2 SNTAGT, per germline. This CDR3 contains 14 residues. V lost 4 bases and J lost 7; bases outside the gene matches: 5. In DNA, the CDR3 is TGTGCCAGCAGTGTTAGCGGGAGTGGTAATGAGCAGTTCTTC. Translated: CASSVSGSGNEQFF.

The genes are TRBV7-8 and TRBJ2-1, with 9 bases that match TRBD2. The CDR3 totals 15 residues. Germline CDR1 is SGHVS and CDR2 is FQNEAQ. The junction had 5 bases not matched to a gene; V was cut back by 5 bases and J by 3 bases. The CDR3 DNA follows: TGTGCCAGCAGCCTGAGACTAGCGGTCTACAATGAGCAGTTCTTC. Translating gives CASSLRLAVYNEQFF.